This record looks at one T cell receptor (beta chain) sequence and its context. Vbeta (60) and Jbeta (13) primers were used in the PCR. TCRdb's copy holds only in-frame clones and misses some; the assay was immunoSEQ multiplex PCR. The sample comprises 200,000 or so clones, 75% to 90% of which are singletons, and less than 7% rests with the top ten. The source of the sample is a study of cytomegalovirus exposure and HLA in healthy donors. Material: PBMCs. This sequence originates from a man in his forties in good health and CMV-seropositive.

This CDR3 is CASTSSGGLGQGEQPQHF. Here the CDR3 DNA reads TGTGCCAGCACCTCCTCAGGTGGACTGGGACAGGGAGAGCAGCCCCAGCATTTT. The rearrangement uses TRBV2 and TRBJ1-5, with TRBD1 matching 9 bases. Germline loops: CDR1 SNHLY, CDR2 FYNNEI. Germline trimming cut 7 bases from V and 7 bases from J; bases unmatched to any gene: 20. This CDR3 comprises 18 residues.